These 25 T cell receptor beta chains came from one sample sequenced in a study of blood T cell repertoires in COVID-19. Some clones are missing from TCRdb's copy, which holds only in-frame ones; the method was immunoSEQ multiplex PCR. The table lists 98,000 or so clones, 70% to 85% of them singletons. Sequenced sample: peripheral blood. These receptors came from a woman of 80 years or more with active or convalescent COVID-19.

As for this clone: The same CDR3 can be traced to other DNA sequences in this sample. The chain joins TRBV11-3 to TRBJ1-3, with TRBD1 as a possible D gene (5 bases). The CDR3 is made up of 15 amino acids. Between the trimmed V and J ends, which lost 5 bases and 0 bases, there was a span of 11 bases. Germline V gene data show CDR1 as SGHNT and CDR2 as YENEEA. CDR3 sequence reads: CASSPDSYSGNTIYF. The DNA for the CDR3 is TGTGCCAGCAGCCCCGACAGCTACTCTGGAAACACCATATATTTT.

CDR3 in DNA: TGCAGCGTTCAGCCGGGACAGGGGATCACCGGGGAGCTGTTTTTT. Its translation is CSVQPGQGITGELFF. This chain uses TRBV29-1 with TRBJ2-2; TRBD1 matches at 10 bases. This CDR3 is 15 amino acids long. Germline assignment: CDR1 SQVTM and CDR2 ANQGSEA. The trim removed 5 bases at V and 4 bases at J, leaving 7 bases unmatched.

This clone occurred once. The chain uses TRBV7-9 and TRBJ2-4; possibly TRBD1 for D (6 bases). Looked up from germline, CDR1 is SEHNR and CDR2 is FQNEAQ (reference sequence). V lost 5 bases to trimming and J lost 9 bases, with 11 bases between them. The CDR3 extends over 12 amino acids. CDR3 protein: CASSPGTSIQYF. CDR3 nucleotide sequence: TGTGCCAGCAGCCCCGGGACAAGCATTCAGTACTTC. Full variable domain (outside the CDR3, taken from reference TRBV7-9 and TRBJ2-4): DTGVSQNPRHKITKRGQNVTFRCDPISEHNRLYWYRQTLGQGPEFLTYFQNEAQLEKSRLLSDRFSAERPKGSFSTLEIQRTEQGDSAMYLCASSPGTSIQYFGAGTRLSVL.

The chain employs TRBV5-1 and TRBJ1-4; the D gene is possibly TRBD1 (6 bases). Germline CDR1 and CDR2: SGHRS and YFSETQ. Trimming removed 3 bases at V and 4 bases at J, with 10 bases between. The CDR3 loop spans 14 amino acids. CDR3 loop: CASSSTGGNEKLFF. DNA of the CDR3: TGCGCCAGCAGCTCGACAGGTGGTAATGAAAAACTGTTTTTT.

The V and J genes are TRBV24-1 and TRBJ2-1, with TRBD2 matching 14 bases. Germline V gene data show CDR1 as KGHDR and CDR2 as SFDVKD. With 5 bases clipped from V and 7 bases from J, the junction kept 9 bases outside the gene matches. The CDR3 contains 17 residues. CDR3 loop: CATSGGTSGSRGNEQFF. DNA of the CDR3: TGTGCCACCAGTGGCGGGACTAGCGGGAGCAGGGGGAATGAGCAGTTCTTC.

V usage is TRBV11-2 and J usage is TRBJ1-2, with D possibly being TRBD1 (6 bases). The CDR3 is made up of 14 amino acids. Germline V CDR1 and CDR2: SGHAT, FQNNGV. Trimming pared 1 base from V and 7 bases from J, leaving 13 bases between. The CDR3 sequence: CASSLVGKGGGYTF. The CDR3 nucleotides are TGTGCCAGCAGCTTAGTGGGAAAAGGGGGTGGCTACACCTTC.

This clone was seen repeatedly, ten times or more. This chain joins TRBV2 and TRBJ2-5; D might be TRBD2 (7 bases). The V gene's germline CDR1 is SNHLY and CDR2 FYNNEI. V was pared by 8 bases and J by 5 bases, with 18 bases between. The CDR3 contains 14 residues. CDR3 DNA: TGTGCCAGCGCCCAAGGGGGGGCCGTGGAGACCCAGTACTTC. Its protein product is CASAQGGAVETQYF.

The chain employs TRBV19 and TRBJ1-2; the D is unclear. V was pared by 0 bases and J by 4 bases, with 12 bases between. This CDR3 has 15 residues. Germline-derived CDR1 and CDR2 are LNHDA and SQIVND (reference sequence). The CDR3 DNA reads as TGTGCCAGTAGTATAGACCCCGGTATTACCTATGGCTACACCTTC. Translated, it gives CASSIDPGITYGYTF.

There are a few counts of this clone. This chain joins TRBV5-5 and TRBJ2-5; possible D gene TRBD1, 6 bases. Germline V gene sequence: CDR1 SGHKS, CDR2 YYEKEE (reference sequence). The CDR3 consists of 13 residues. The V and J ends lost 2 bases and 4 bases respectively, with 9 bases between them. The CDR3 loop is CASSLQGGETQYF. The DNA of the CDR3 is TGTGCCAGCAGCTTACAGGGCGGAGAGACCCAGTACTTC.

The chain couples TRBV6-1 to TRBJ1-5; D is unresolved. V was shortened by 3 bases and J by 3 bases, with 9 bases between the two germline ends. Germline CDR1 and CDR2: MNHNS and SASEGT. The CDR3 runs 14 residues. CDR3 sequence (DNA): TGTGCCAGCAGTGACAGAGGAGCCAATCAGCCCCAGCATTTT. This codes for CASSDRGANQPQHF.

The rearrangement joins TRBV5-4 to TRBJ2-5; 8 positions match TRBD1. J was trimmed by 1 base and V by 5 bases; bases with no gene match: 7. Germline values: CDR1 SGHNT, CDR2 YYREEE (reference sequence). There are 15 residues in the CDR3. CDR3 DNA: TGTGCCAGCAGAAAGACAGGGGCCCTCCAAGAGACCCAGTACTTC. This codes for CASRKTGALQETQYF.

This chain joins TRBV28 and TRBJ1-6; the D gene is possibly TRBD1 (5 bases). V lost 7 bases to trimming and J lost 7 bases, with 17 bases between them. The germline V gene has CDR1 MDHEN and CDR2 SYDVKM. This CDR3 spans 15 amino acids. CDR3: CASTPGGGTNSPLHF. CDR3 nucleotides: TGTGCCAGCACCCCGGGGGGTGGGACCAATTCACCCCTCCACTTT. The whole variable domain, remainder taken from reference TRBV28 and TRBJ1-6, is DVKVTQSSRYLVKRTGEKVFLECVQDMDHENMFWYRQDPGLGLRLIYFSYDVKMKEKGDIPEGYSVSREKKERFSLILESASTNQTSMYLCASTPGGGTNSPLHFGNGTRLTVT.

V gene TRBV7-2 combines with J gene TRBJ1-2, with D perhaps matching TRBD1 (6 bases). The CDR3 is 18 amino acids. Trimming stripped 1 base from V and 0 bases from J, with 18 bases between. Germline CDR1 reads SGHTA; CDR2 reads FQGNSA. CDR3 residues: CASSLEFRTAFSNYGYTF. The CDR3 DNA reads TGTGCCAGCAGCTTAGAATTTAGGACAGCCTTTTCTAACTATGGCTACACCTTC.

The gene calls are TRBV5-1 and TRBJ2-5; 7 positions agree with TRBD1. With V trimmed by 4 bases and J by 1 base, 4 bases remained unmatched. From germline, CDR1 is SGHRS and CDR2 YFSETQ. The CDR3 sequence is 14 residues long. CDR3 nucleotides: TGCGCCAGCAGCCCCGGACAGGCCCAAGAGACCCAGTACTTC. As protein: CASSPGQAQETQYF.

This chain joins TRBV29-1 and TRBJ1-1, with 10 positions matching TRBD1. The CDR3 has 14 amino acids. Germline V CDR1 and CDR2: SQVTM, ANQGSEA. V gave up 6 bases and J gave up 3 bases; unmatched junction bases: 7. As DNA, the CDR3 is TGCAGCGTGCGTCGGGGGACAGGGGACACTGAAGCTTTCTTT. It is translated as CSVRRGTGDTEAFF.

The chain joins TRBV20-1 to TRBJ2-4; unclear D gene. The length of the CDR3 is 15 residues. Trimming left V 3 bases short and J 2 bases short, with 14 bases between. Germline CDR1 is DFQATT and CDR2 is SNEGSKA (reference sequence). This CDR3 is CSASSHRGSKNIQYF. CDR3 DNA sequence: TGCAGTGCTAGTTCCCACCGCGGCTCCAAAAACATTCAGTACTTC.

The CDR3 sequence: CASSLSGGNNEQFF. The CDR3 DNA sequence: TGTGCCAGCAGCTTATCGGGGGGAAATAATGAGCAGTTCTTC. The J gene is TRBJ2-1, the V gene TRBV7-6; 7 bases match TRBD2. V was pared by 2 bases and J by 7 bases, with 5 bases of the junction left unmatched. CDR1 is SGHVS, CDR2 FNYEAQ, per germline. The CDR3 extends over 14 amino acids.

The chain uses TRBV18 and TRBJ1-2; TRBD1 matches 12 bases. With 4 bases clipped from V and 4 bases from J, the junction kept 10 bases outside the gene matches. Germline V gene sequence: CDR1 KGHSH, CDR2 LQKENI. The length of the CDR3 is 17 residues. CDR3 nucleotide sequence: TGTGCCAGCTCACTTTCCGGGACAGGGGGCTCCGGCTATGGCTACACCTTC. Translation gives CASSLSGTGGSGYGYTF.

V is TRBV13 and J is TRBJ2-7, with D tentatively TRBD1 (6 bases). The CDR3 runs 16 residues. CDR1 is PRHDT and CDR2 is FYEKMQ in the germline V gene (reference sequence). V was cut by 1 base and J by 2 bases, with 15 bases left in between. The CDR3 here is CASSLEGGRGTYEQYF. CDR3 sequence (DNA): TGTGCCAGCAGCTTAGAAGGCGGTAGGGGGACCTACGAGCAGTACTTC.

The chain recombines TRBV9 with TRBJ2-2; D may be TRBD2 (5 bases). This CDR3 contains 15 residues. From germline, CDR1 is SGDLS and CDR2 YYNGEE. Trimming took 0 bases from V and 5 from J, leaving 11 bases between them. DNA for the CDR3: TGTGCCAGCAGCGTAGTACCGGGGTCAACCGGGGAGCTGTTTTTT. Translating gives CASSVVPGSTGELFF.

This clone was seen a single time. The gene calls are TRBV28 and TRBJ1-1, with 10 bases that match TRBD1. The CDR3 is made up of 16 amino acids. Germline CDR1 reads MDHEN; CDR2 reads SYDVKM. J gave up 4 bases and V 6 bases, and 11 bases lay outside the gene matches. The chain's CDR3 is CASSRRQGARGTEAFF. The CDR3 region has the DNA TGTGCCAGCAGCCGAAGACAGGGGGCGAGGGGCACTGAAGCTTTCTTT. Looking up the rest from reference TRBV28 and TRBJ1-1 gives the full variable domain: DVKVTQSSRYLVKRTGEKVFLECVQDMDHENMFWYRQDPGLGLRLIYFSYDVKMKEKGDIPEGYSVSREKKERFSLILESASTNQTSMYLCASSRRQGARGTEAFFGQGTRLTVV.

This clone has a single count. The chain links TRBV30 to TRBJ2-5; D uncertain. The V gene's germline CDR1 is GTSNPN and CDR2 SVGIG (reference sequence). The CDR3 contains 13 residues. With 3 bases removed from V and 1 base from J, the gap between germline ends came to 9 bases. Here the CDR3 DNA reads TGTGCCTGGAGCCGCAACAGCCAAGAGACCCAGTACTTC. Its protein is CAWSRNSQETQYF. Supplemented by reference TRBV30 and TRBJ2-5, the full variable domain reads SQTIHQWPATLVQPVGSPLSLECTVEGTSNPNLYWYRQAAGRGLQLLFYSVGIGQISSEVPQNLSASRPQDRQFILSSKKLLLSDSGFYLCAWSRNSQETQYFGPGTRLLVL.

The rearrangement joins TRBV2 to TRBJ2-3, with 8 bases lining up with TRBD2. Germline trimming cut 1 base from V and 2 bases from J; bases unmatched to any gene: 2. Per germline, CDR1 SNHLY and CDR2 FYNNEI. The CDR3 is 15 residues long. The CDR3 sequence is CASSEVRGDTDTQYF. CDR3 DNA: TGTGCCAGCAGTGAAGTGCGGGGGGACACAGATACGCAGTATTTT.

The rearrangement uses TRBV5-4 and TRBJ2-1, with 8 bases that match TRBD1. CDR1 is SGHNT and CDR2 is YYREEE in the germline V gene (reference sequence). The CDR3 totals 12 residues. Trimming at V came to 9 bases and at J to 15 bases, leaving 14 bases not matched to a gene. CDR3 nucleotides: TGTGCCACATGGGGGCGGGGACAGGCCCCGTTCTTC. This encodes CATWGRGQAPFF.

The chain is built from TRBV18 and TRBJ2-2; the match to TRBD1 covers 9 bases. The ends lost 6 bases at V and 0 bases at J; junction bases unmatched: 5. This CDR3 has 16 amino acids. The germline V gene encodes CDR1 KGHSH and CDR2 LQKENI. CDR3 loop: CASSRDREPNTGELFF. CDR3 sequence (DNA): TGTGCCAGCTCTCGGGACAGGGAACCGAACACCGGGGAGCTGTTTTTT.